The rows below give T cell receptor beta chains drawn from one sample of a study of control samples from healthy donors and cancer patients. Sequencing was performed with immunoSEQ multiplex PCR; in TCRdb, only in-frame clones are kept and a portion is missing. The sample shows more than 110,000 clones, roughly 89% of them seen only once. The specimen sequenced was blood. These receptors all stem from a man aged 30 to 39 in good health. Each CDR3 is given with its conserved first and last residue. Each record gives: J gene, D gene, clone size, V gene, CDR3 DNA, CDR3 protein. A D gene is named only where the DNA matches it firmly. Some rows mark clone size as missing; the rest say once, few, many or name a class of expanded clone.

J gene: TRBJ2-7
D gene: -
clone size: -
V gene: TRBV7-2
CDR3 DNA: TGTGCCAGCAGCTTCCCAGGGTTAAGCTACGAGCAGTACTTC
CDR3 protein: CASSFPGLSYEQYF

J gene: TRBJ2-7
D gene: TRBD1
clone size: -
V gene: TRBV6-1
CDR3 DNA: TGTGCCAGCAGTGATTTCAGGGCAGGGGGCGGGTACGAGCAGTACTTC
CDR3 protein: CASSDFRAGGGYEQYF

J gene: TRBJ1-1
D gene: -
clone size: -
V gene: TRBV12-3/TRBV12-4
CDR3 DNA: TGTGCCAGCAGTTTCACCACTGAAGCTTTCTTT
CDR3 protein: CASSFTTEAFF

J gene: TRBJ1-3
D gene: -
clone size: -
V gene: TRBV28
CDR3 DNA: TGTGCCAGCACACCAGGACAGCCTGAACTCTCTGGAAACACCATATATTTT
CDR3 protein: CASTPGQPELSGNTIYF

J gene: TRBJ1-5
D gene: -
clone size: few
V gene: TRBV28
CDR3 DNA: TGTGCCAGCAGTTTACCCGTGGCGGCTTCAGTTCAGCCCCAGCATTTT
CDR3 protein: CASSLPVAASVQPQHF

J gene: TRBJ1-4
D gene: TRBD1
clone size: -
V gene: TRBV28
CDR3 DNA: TGTGCCAGCAGTCTGACAGGGGTCCGTGGAAAACTGTTTTTT
CDR3 protein: CASSLTGVRGKLFF

J gene: TRBJ1-5
D gene: -
clone size: -
V gene: TRBV30
CDR3 DNA: TGTGCCTGGAGTGTAGGGCTCCCGGGGGATCAGCCCCAGCATTTT
CDR3 protein: CAWSVGLPGDQPQHF

J gene: TRBJ2-2
D gene: TRBD2
clone size: -
V gene: TRBV25-1
CDR3 DNA: TGTGCCAGCAGTGAATATCAAGCGGGGCACACCGGGGAGCTGTTTTTT
CDR3 protein: CASSEYQAGHTGELFF

J gene: TRBJ2-5
D gene: TRBD1
clone size: -
V gene: TRBV15
CDR3 DNA: TGTGCCACCAGCAGAGTGGGACAGGGCGAAGAGACCCAGTACTTC
CDR3 protein: CATSRVGQGEETQYF

J gene: TRBJ2-7
D gene: -
clone size: -
V gene: TRBV7-8
CDR3 DNA: TGTGCCAGCAGCTTAGAAGTAGCGTACGAGCAGTACTTC
CDR3 protein: CASSLEVAYEQYF

J gene: TRBJ2-6
D gene: TRBD2
clone size: -
V gene: TRBV5-1
CDR3 DNA: TGCGCCAGCAGCTTGAAACTAGCGGGAGGATCTGGGGCCAACGTCCTGACTTTC
CDR3 protein: CASSLKLAGGSGANVLTF

J gene: TRBJ1-5
D gene: -
clone size: once
V gene: TRBV12-3/TRBV12-4
CDR3 DNA: TGTGCCAGCAGTTGGACCGTGGGTCAGCCCCAGCATTTT
CDR3 protein: CASSWTVGQPQHF

J gene: TRBJ1-1
D gene: -
clone size: -
V gene: TRBV6-5
CDR3 DNA: TGTGCCAGCAGGGGGAGCGGGGGTACTGAAGCTTTCTTT
CDR3 protein: CASRGSGGTEAFF

J gene: TRBJ2-6
D gene: -
clone size: -
V gene: TRBV29-1
CDR3 DNA: TGCAGCGTTCGCGGGATAAGTGGGGCCAACGTCCTGACTTTC
CDR3 protein: CSVRGISGANVLTF

J gene: TRBJ1-4
D gene: -
clone size: -
V gene: TRBV19
CDR3 DNA: TGTGCCAGTAGTAATACAGGGAGGAGGGATGAAAAACTGTTTTTT
CDR3 protein: CASSNTGRRDEKLFF

J gene: TRBJ2-1
D gene: -
clone size: once
V gene: TRBV9
CDR3 DNA: TGTGCCAGCAGCGTAGGGGCGACGGCTGAGCAGTTCTTC
CDR3 protein: CASSVGATAEQFF

J gene: TRBJ2-7
D gene: -
clone size: -
V gene: TRBV4-1
CDR3 DNA: TGCGCCAGCAGCCAAGAGGAGGGCGGTTCCTACGAGCAGTACTTC
CDR3 protein: CASSQEEGGSYEQYF

J gene: TRBJ2-7
D gene: TRBD2
clone size: -
V gene: TRBV19
CDR3 DNA: TGTGCCAGTAGTTGGGGTCTAGCGGGAGAGGTCGAGCAGTACTTC
CDR3 protein: CASSWGLAGEVEQYF